These 29 T cell receptor beta chains came from one sample sequenced in a study of shared clonotypes between healthy human individuals. TCRdb keeps only in-frame clones here, not all; method: immunoSEQ multiplex PCR. The sample has roughly 2.6 million clones, roughly nine tenths seen once. Input material: naive CD4+ T cells sorted from blood. Subset denoted: CD45RA+ positively selected. These receptor sequences come from a man younger than 35 in good health.

The chain employs TRBV6-1 and TRBJ2-2; a possible D gene is TRBD1 (6 bases). Trimming pared 11 bases from V and 4 bases from J, leaving 17 bases between. CDR1 and CDR2 from the germline V gene are MNHNS and SASEGT. The CDR3 extends over 14 amino acids. The CDR3 DNA follows: TGTGCCCTAGGTTCAGGGGTCATCACCGGGGAGCTGTTTTTT. It yields the protein CALGSGVITGELFF.

The J gene is TRBJ2-7, the V gene TRBV5-5; 7 nucleotides match TRBD1. The V gene end was trimmed by 4 bases and the J gene end by 0 bases; junction bases not matched to a gene: 4. This CDR3 is built from 14 residues. Per germline, CDR1 SGHKS and CDR2 YYEKEE (reference sequence). The CDR3 DNA reads TGTGCCAGCAGCATCGGACAGGTCTCCTACGAGCAGTACTTC. It specifies CASSIGQVSYEQYF.

The chain is built from TRBV7-3 and TRBJ1-5, with D perhaps matching TRBD1 (5 bases). Per the germline V gene, CDR1 is SGHTA and CDR2 is FQGTGA. Trimming stripped 0 bases from V and 4 bases from J, with 16 bases between. The CDR3 consists of 17 residues. The CDR3 loop reads CASSLTFQGVLNQPQHF. The CDR3 region has the DNA TGTGCCAGCAGCTTAACGTTCCAGGGCGTTTTGAATCAGCCCCAGCATTTT.

This clone occurred once. The chain joins TRBV6-5 to TRBJ1-2; no clear D gene. The germline gives CDR1 MNHEY, CDR2 SVGAGI. This CDR3 spans 14 amino acids. The V and J ends lost 0 bases and 8 bases respectively, with 13 bases between them. The CDR3 region has the DNA TGTGCCAGCAGTTACTCGAATGAGGGAAGAGGCTACACCTTC. Protein product: CASSYSNEGRGYTF.

V is TRBV5-1 and J is TRBJ2-3; no definite D call. CDR1 is SGHRS, CDR2 YFSETQ, per germline. The CDR3 runs 11 residues. Deletions cut 4 bases from V and 4 bases from J, with 4 bases between. In DNA, the CDR3 is TGCGCCAGCAGCGGATCAGATACGCAGTATTTT. Translating gives CASSGSDTQYF.

This rearrangement joins TRBV6-1 to TRBJ1-5; no clear D gene. The CDR3 consists of 16 residues. Germline values: CDR1 MNHNS, CDR2 SASEGT. V was pared by 4 bases and J by 4 bases, with 17 bases between. In DNA form, the CDR3 reads TGTGCCAGCAGTGGATCGGGCCTCCGCGGGAATCAGCCCCAGCATTTT. This sequence encodes CASSGSGLRGNQPQHF.

To note about this clone: Other DNA sequences in the same sample also yield this CDR3. The rearrangement links TRBV5-4 to TRBJ2-5; TRBD1 is a possible D gene (5 bases). CDR3 size: 14 residues. From germline, CDR1 is SGHNT and CDR2 YYREEE (reference sequence). Trimming left V 4 bases short and J 1 base short, with 11 bases between. The CDR3 nucleotides read TGTGCCAGCAGCCGCGACAGCCTCCAAGAGACCCAGTACTTC. Protein sequence: CASSRDSLQETQYF.

The gene calls are TRBV11-2 and TRBJ1-1; TRBD1 matches at 10 bases. The CDR3 is made up of 13 amino acids. Trimming cost V 5 bases and J 12 bases; bases outside gene matches: 9. Germline lookup yields CDR1 SGHAT and CDR2 FQNNGV. The CDR3, as DNA: TGTGCCAGCAGCCCCGAATCGGACAGGGGGACTTTCTTT. Amino acid sequence: CASSPESDRGTFF.

This chain links TRBV19 with TRBJ2-7; 14 nucleotides line up with TRBD2. Germline trimming cut 7 bases from V and 0 bases from J; bases unmatched to any gene: 8. This CDR3 has 17 amino acids. Germline V lookup: CDR1 LNHDA, CDR2 SQIVND (reference sequence). This CDR3 is CASTLGTSGSGSYEQYF. The CDR3 DNA sequence: TGTGCCAGTACCCTTGGGACTAGCGGGAGTGGCTCCTACGAGCAGTACTTC.

The V gene is TRBV27, the J gene TRBJ1-6; D gene uncertain. Germline V CDR1 and CDR2: MNHEY, SMNVEV (reference sequence). CDR3 length: 14 amino acids. V lost 7 bases to trimming and J lost 6 bases, with 13 bases between them. The CDR3 nucleotides read TGTGCCAGCATAGCCCAAGGGTCTAATTCACCCCTCCACTTT. Translated, it gives CASIAQGSNSPLHF.

Here the CDR3 reads CASSRAGANVLTF. CDR3 DNA sequence: TGTGCCAGCAGTAGGGCTGGGGCCAACGTCCTGACTTTC. The V and J genes are TRBV6-5 and TRBJ2-6; D is unresolved. The V gene lost 5 bases and the J gene lost 2 bases, with 4 bases spanning the gap. The CDR3 runs 13 residues. The germline gives CDR1 MNHEY, CDR2 SVGAGI.

The chain has TRBV4-1 and TRBJ2-3; D perhaps matches TRBD2 (5 bases). In germline, CDR1 is MGHRA, CDR2 YSYEKL. CDR3 size: 16 residues. The germline V and J ends were trimmed by 2 bases and 4 bases, with 16 bases remaining between them. The CDR3 loop is CASSQTSGLPADTQYF. Here the CDR3 DNA reads TGCGCCAGCAGCCAAACCTCCGGACTCCCAGCAGATACGCAGTATTTT.

This rearrangement joins TRBV5-6 to TRBJ2-6; D unresolved. This CDR3 has 17 amino acids. The germline V gene encodes CDR1 SGHDT and CDR2 YYEEEE. V was pared by 4 bases and J by 0 bases, with 14 bases between. CDR3 sequence (DNA): TGTGCCAGCAGCACGACTCTACCCGGCTCTGGGGCCAACGTCCTGACTTTC. It encodes CASSTTLPGSGANVLTF.

This clone was detected only a few times. The V and J genes are TRBV19 and TRBJ1-2; D is ambiguous. The CDR3 spans 12 residues. CDR1 and CDR2 from the germline V gene are LNHDA and SQIVND (reference sequence). The V and J ends lost 5 bases and 8 bases respectively, with 12 bases between them. The CDR3 coding sequence is TGTGCCAGTAGTGCGGCCCCTAAAGGCTACACCTTC. As protein: CASSAAPKGYTF.

V usage is TRBV6-1 and J usage is TRBJ2-5; D ambiguous. Deletions cut 3 bases from V and 0 bases from J, with 8 bases between. The CDR3 is 14 residues long. The V gene's germline CDR1 is MNHNS and CDR2 SASEGT. The CDR3 DNA sequence: TGTGCCAGCAGTGATTTTGCTTACCAAGAGACCCAGTACTTC. Translated, it gives CASSDFAYQETQYF.

V gene TRBV30 combines with J gene TRBJ1-5, with 12 bases lining up with TRBD1. The CDR3 spans 15 residues. The V gene end was trimmed by 2 bases and the J gene end by 8 bases; junction bases not matched to a gene: 7. Looked up from germline, CDR1 is GTSNPN and CDR2 is SVGIG (reference sequence). CDR3 amino acids: CAWSTPGQGAKPQHF. CDR3 coding DNA: TGTGCCTGGAGTACACCGGGACAGGGGGCGAAGCCCCAGCATTTT. The variable domain in full, with the rest retrieved from reference TRBV30 and TRBJ1-5, is SQTIHQWPATLVQPVGSPLSLECTVEGTSNPNLYWYRQAAGRGLQLLFYSVGIGQISSEVPQNLSASRPQDRQFILSSKKLLLSDSGFYLCAWSTPGQGAKPQHFGDGTRLSIL.

The chain joins TRBV18 to TRBJ1-1, with 8 bases matching TRBD1. This CDR3 is built from 15 residues. V gave up 3 bases and J gave up 4 bases; unmatched junction bases: 7. In germline, CDR1 is KGHSH, CDR2 LQKENI. Written as DNA, the CDR3 is TGTGCCAGCTCACCTCTCAGGGGGCCATTCACTGAAGCTTTCTTT. This encodes CASSPLRGPFTEAFF. The complete variable domain, with remaining parts taken from reference TRBV18 and TRBJ1-1, reads NAGVMQNPRHLVRRRGQEARLRCSPMKGHSHVYWYRQLPEEGLKFMVYLQKENIIDESGMPKERFSAEFPKEGPSILRIQQVVRGDSAAYFCASSPLRGPFTEAFFGQGTRLTVV.

The count of this clone is one. V is TRBV30 and J is TRBJ1-2; 8 positions agree with TRBD1. There are 14 residues in the CDR3. The germline gives CDR1 GTSNPN, CDR2 SVGIG (reference sequence). Trimming at V came to 4 bases and at J to 4 bases, leaving 8 bases not matched to a gene. This CDR3 is CAWNVQGAGYGYTF. The CDR3 DNA sequence: TGTGCCTGGAACGTCCAGGGGGCAGGCTATGGCTACACCTTC.

The J gene is TRBJ2-7, the V gene TRBV7-2; D may match TRBD1 or TRBD2 (6 bases each). This CDR3 region has 15 residues. CDR1 and CDR2 from the germline V gene are SGHTA and FQGNSA. Trimming stripped 1 base from V and 2 bases from J, with 12 bases between. The CDR3 region is CASSLVLGGTYEQYF. The CDR3 nucleotides are TGTGCCAGCAGCTTAGTTTTAGGGGGGACCTACGAGCAGTACTTC.

The chain has TRBV18 and TRBJ2-2; tentative D call: TRBD2 (6 bases). Trimming cost V 3 bases and J 2 bases, with 7 bases left between them. The germline CDR1 and CDR2 sequences are KGHSH and LQKENI. The CDR3 has 14 residues. CDR3 sequence: CASSPTSNTGELFF. CDR3 coding DNA: TGTGCCAGCTCACCTACTAGCAACACCGGGGAGCTGTTTTTT.

The chain carries TRBV7-9 and TRBJ2-7; the match to TRBD1 covers 7 bases. The CDR3 is 16 residues long. V was pared by 1 base and J by 0 bases, with 6 bases of the junction left unmatched. Germline loops: CDR1 SEHNR, CDR2 FQNEAQ (reference sequence). CDR3 loop: CASSLDPWTGSYEQYF. CDR3 in DNA: TGTGCCAGCAGCTTAGACCCATGGACAGGCTCCTACGAGCAGTACTTC.

This clone was counted only a few times. The same CDR3 can be traced to other DNA sequences in this sample. The chain uses TRBV5-1 and TRBJ1-1; D uncertain. Germline CDR1 is SGHRS and CDR2 is YFSETQ. Trimming took off 0 bases at V and 0 bases at J, with 6 bases between the two ends. The CDR3 extends over 14 amino acids. The CDR3 sequence is CASSLGDLNTEAFF. For the CDR3, the DNA is TGCGCCAGCAGCTTGGGGGATCTGAACACTGAAGCTTTCTTT.

In this sample, this clone turned up once. This sample includes further DNA sequences coding for the same CDR3. The V and J genes are TRBV5-1 and TRBJ1-2; TRBD1 aligns across 8 bases. Germline V gives CDR1 SGHRS, CDR2 YFSETQ. Germline trimming cut 0 bases from V and 8 bases from J; bases unmatched to any gene: 3. This CDR3 is 13 amino acids long. The CDR3 loop is CASSLGTGWGYTF. CDR3 coding DNA: TGCGCCAGCAGCTTGGGGACAGGGTGGGGCTACACCTTC.

This chain joins TRBV5-1 and TRBJ2-7; D remains ambiguous. Germline CDR1 reads SGHRS; CDR2 reads YFSETQ. Trimming removed 1 base from V and 7 bases from J, with 18 bases in between. The CDR3 covers 15 residues. The DNA for the CDR3 is TGCGCCAGCAGCTTGATCCCGGGCCAGGATCAGGAGCAGTACTTC. This encodes CASSLIPGQDQEQYF.

The rearrangement links TRBV7-9 to TRBJ2-1; possibly TRBD2 for D (6 bases). Germline loops: CDR1 SEHNR, CDR2 FQNEAQ (reference sequence). V lost 8 bases to trimming and J lost 7 bases, with 9 bases between them. This CDR3 region has 11 residues. This CDR3 reads CASLGGNEQFF. For the CDR3, the DNA is TGTGCCAGCCTCGGGGGAAATGAGCAGTTCTTC.

In nucleotides, the CDR3 is TGTGCCAGCAGCTTAGAGGCGGCTCAGCCCCAGCATTTT. Translating it yields CASSLEAAQPQHF. The V call is TRBV7-2, the J call TRBJ1-5; D gene ambiguous. This CDR3 region has 13 residues. Germline CDR1 reads SGHTA; CDR2 reads FQGNSA. The V end lost 1 base, the J end lost 6 bases, and 7 bases lay between the germline ends.

This chain joins TRBV7-6 and TRBJ2-3, with 11 bases that match TRBD2. V lost 5 bases and J lost 4; bases outside the gene matches: 14. Germline V gives CDR1 SGHVS, CDR2 FNYEAQ. The CDR3 totals 18 residues. CDR3 residues: CASSGGLLAGGPADTQYF. The CDR3 coding sequence is TGTGCCAGCAGCGGGGGCCTTTTAGCGGGAGGGCCCGCAGATACGCAGTATTTT.

V and J are TRBV19 and TRBJ1-5; D not resolved. Germline V gives CDR1 LNHDA, CDR2 SQIVND (reference sequence). The CDR3 has 16 amino acids. Trimming stripped 0 bases from V and 3 bases from J, with 12 bases between. In nucleotides, the CDR3 is TGTGCCAGTAGTATAGATCTAATCCAGGACAATCAGCCCCAGCATTTT. Translated: CASSIDLIQDNQPQHF.

The chain employs TRBV7-2 and TRBJ1-2; the D is unclear. Per germline, CDR1 SGHTA and CDR2 FQGNSA. V shed 4 bases and J shed 3 bases, with 9 bases lying between them. This CDR3 is 13 amino acids long. The CDR3 region has the DNA TGTGCCAGCAGCTCCTTTGGGGACTATGGCTACACCTTC. Amino acid sequence: CASSSFGDYGYTF.